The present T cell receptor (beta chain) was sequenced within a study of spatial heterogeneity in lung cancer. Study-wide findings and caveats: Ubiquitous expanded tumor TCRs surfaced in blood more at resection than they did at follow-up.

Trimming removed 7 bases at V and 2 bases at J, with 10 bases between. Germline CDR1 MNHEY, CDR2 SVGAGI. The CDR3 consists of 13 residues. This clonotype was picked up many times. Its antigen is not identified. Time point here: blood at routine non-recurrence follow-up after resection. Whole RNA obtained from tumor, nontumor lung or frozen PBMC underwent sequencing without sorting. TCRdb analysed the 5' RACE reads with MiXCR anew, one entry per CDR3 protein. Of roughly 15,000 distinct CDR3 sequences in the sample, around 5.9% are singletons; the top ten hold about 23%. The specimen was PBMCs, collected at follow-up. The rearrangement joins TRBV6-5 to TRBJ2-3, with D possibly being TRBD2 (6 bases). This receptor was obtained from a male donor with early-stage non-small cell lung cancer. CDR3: CASKSGYTDTQYF. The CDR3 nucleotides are TGTGCCAGCAAGAGCGGGTACACAGATACGCAGTATTTT.